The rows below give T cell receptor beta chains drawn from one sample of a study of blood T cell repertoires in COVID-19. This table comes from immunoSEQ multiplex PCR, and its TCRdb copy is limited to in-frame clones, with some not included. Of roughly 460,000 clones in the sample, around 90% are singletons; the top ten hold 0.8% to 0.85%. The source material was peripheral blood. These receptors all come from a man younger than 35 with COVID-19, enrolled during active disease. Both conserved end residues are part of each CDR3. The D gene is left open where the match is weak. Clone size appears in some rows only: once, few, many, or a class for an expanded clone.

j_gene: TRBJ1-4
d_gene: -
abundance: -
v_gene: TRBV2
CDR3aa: CASSVSGANEKLFF
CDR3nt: TGTGCCAGCAGTGTGTCAGGCGCTAATGAAAAACTGTTTTTT

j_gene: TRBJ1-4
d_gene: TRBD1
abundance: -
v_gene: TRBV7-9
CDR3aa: CASSHRTGAAHEKLFF
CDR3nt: TGTGCCAGCAGCCACCGAACAGGGGCCGCCCATGAAAAACTGTTTTTT

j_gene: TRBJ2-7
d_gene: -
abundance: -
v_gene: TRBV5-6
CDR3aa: CASSPLHRKEDEQYF
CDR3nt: TGTGCCAGCAGCCCCCTCCACAGAAAGGAGGACGAGCAGTACTTC

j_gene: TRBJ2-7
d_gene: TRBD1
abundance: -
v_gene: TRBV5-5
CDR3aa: CASSLNRGYEQYF
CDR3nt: TGTGCCAGCAGCTTGAACAGGGGTTACGAGCAGTACTTC

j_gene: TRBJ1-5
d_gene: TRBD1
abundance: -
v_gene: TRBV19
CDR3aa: CASSISDRYTSNQPQHF
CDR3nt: TGTGCCAGTAGTATTTCGGACAGGTATACGAGCAATCAGCCCCAGCATTTT

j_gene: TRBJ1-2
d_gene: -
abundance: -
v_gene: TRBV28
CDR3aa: CASTPMGGRRGYTF
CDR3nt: TGTGCCAGCACCCCCATGGGGGGGCGCCGGGGCTACACCTTC

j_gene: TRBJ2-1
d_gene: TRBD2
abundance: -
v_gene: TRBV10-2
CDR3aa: CASTKAGGGNEQFF
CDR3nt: TGCGCCAGCACTAAAGCGGGAGGGGGCAATGAGCAGTTCTTC

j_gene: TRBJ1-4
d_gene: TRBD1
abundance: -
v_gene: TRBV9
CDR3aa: CASSGGQANEKLFF
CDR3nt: TGTGCCAGCAGCGGAGGACAGGCGAATGAAAAACTGTTTTTT

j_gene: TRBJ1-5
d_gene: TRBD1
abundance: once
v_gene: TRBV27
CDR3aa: CASSSAGGGREAQHF
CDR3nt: TGTGCCAGCAGTTCCGCAGGGGGCGGAAGGGAGGCCCAGCATTTT

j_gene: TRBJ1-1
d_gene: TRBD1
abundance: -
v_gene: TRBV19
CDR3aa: CASSVNRGLDDTEAFF
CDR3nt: TGTGCCAGTAGTGTGAACAGGGGGTTAGATGACACTGAAGCTTTCTTT

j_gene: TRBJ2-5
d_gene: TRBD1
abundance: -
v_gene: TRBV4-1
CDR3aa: CASSQLTGETQYF
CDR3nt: TGCGCCAGCAGCCAACTGACAGGGGAGACCCAGTACTTC

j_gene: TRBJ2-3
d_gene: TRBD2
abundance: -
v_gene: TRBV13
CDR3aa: CASAHGTSGSDTQYF
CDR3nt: TGTGCCAGCGCTCATGGGACTAGCGGGTCAGATACGCAGTATTTT

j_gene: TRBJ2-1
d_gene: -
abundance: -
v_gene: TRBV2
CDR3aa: CASSVSKQFF
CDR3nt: TGTGCCAGCAGTGTTAGTAAGCAGTTCTTC

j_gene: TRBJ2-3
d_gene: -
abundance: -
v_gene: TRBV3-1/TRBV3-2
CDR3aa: CASSQGLVSSTDTQYF
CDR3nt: TGTGCCAGCAGCCAGGGACTGGTCTCGAGCACAGATACGCAGTATTTT

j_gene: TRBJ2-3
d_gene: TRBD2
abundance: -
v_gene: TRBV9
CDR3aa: CASSVALAGGTDTQYF
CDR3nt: TGTGCCAGCAGCGTAGCATTGGCGGGAGGAACAGATACGCAGTATTTT

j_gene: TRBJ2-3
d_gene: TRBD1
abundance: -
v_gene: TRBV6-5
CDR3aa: CASSYSTGQGTDTQYF
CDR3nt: TGTGCCAGCAGTTACTCCACGGGACAGGGCACAGATACGCAGTATTTT

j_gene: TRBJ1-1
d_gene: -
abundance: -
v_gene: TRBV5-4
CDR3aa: CASSSDRSGRGTEAFF
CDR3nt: TGTGCCAGCAGCTCCGACCGGTCCGGGAGGGGCACTGAAGCTTTCTTT

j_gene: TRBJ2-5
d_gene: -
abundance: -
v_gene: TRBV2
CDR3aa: CASSPGSETQYF
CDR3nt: TGTGCCAGCAGTCCCGGGTCGGAGACCCAGTACTTC

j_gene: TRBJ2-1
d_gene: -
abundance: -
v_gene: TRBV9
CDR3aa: CASSVAHSSNEQFF
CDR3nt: TGTGCCAGCAGCGTAGCTCACAGTTCCAATGAGCAGTTCTTC

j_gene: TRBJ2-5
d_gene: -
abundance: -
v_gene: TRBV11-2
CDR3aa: CASSLASETQYF
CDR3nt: TGTGCCAGCAGCTTAGCTTCGGAGACCCAGTACTTC

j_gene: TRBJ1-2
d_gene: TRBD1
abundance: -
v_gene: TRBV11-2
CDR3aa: CASSSGQYGYTF
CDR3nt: TGTGCCAGCAGCTCGGGACAGTATGGCTACACCTTC

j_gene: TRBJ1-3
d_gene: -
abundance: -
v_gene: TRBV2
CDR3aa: CASSEGLGAGVSFGNTIYF
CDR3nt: TGTGCCAGCAGTGAAGGACTAGGGGCAGGCGTCTCTTTTGGAAACACCATATATTTT

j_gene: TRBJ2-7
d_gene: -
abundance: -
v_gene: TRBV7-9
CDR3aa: CASSDSSGLASYEQYF
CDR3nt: TGTGCCAGCAGCGACTCTTCGGGACTCGCCTCCTACGAGCAGTACTTC

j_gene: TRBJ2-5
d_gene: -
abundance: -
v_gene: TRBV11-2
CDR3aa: CASSLGDRKTQYF
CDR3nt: TGTGCCAGCAGCTTAGGAGACAGGAAGACCCAGTACTTC

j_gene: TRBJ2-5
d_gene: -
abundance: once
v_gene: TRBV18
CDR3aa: CASSPPQRQETQYF
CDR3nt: TGTGCCAGCTCACCACCTCAGCGGCAAGAGACCCAGTACTTC

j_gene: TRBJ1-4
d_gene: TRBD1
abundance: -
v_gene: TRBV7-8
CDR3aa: CASSLARDRAHEKLFF
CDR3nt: TGTGCCAGCAGCTTAGCGCGGGACAGGGCCCATGAAAAACTGTTTTTT

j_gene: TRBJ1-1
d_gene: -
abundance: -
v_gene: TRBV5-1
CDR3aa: CASSFGQGSTEAFF
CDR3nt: TGCGCCAGCAGCTTCGGGCAGGGGAGCACTGAAGCTTTCTTT

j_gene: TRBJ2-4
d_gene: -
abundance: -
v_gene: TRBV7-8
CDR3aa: CASSLAAIGAGEAKNIQYF
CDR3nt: TGTGCCAGCAGCTTAGCAGCCATAGGGGCAGGGGAAGCCAAAAACATTCAGTACTTC

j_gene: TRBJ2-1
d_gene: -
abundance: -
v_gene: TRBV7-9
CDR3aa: CASNTITGFPYNEQFF
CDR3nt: TGTGCCAGCAACACTATCACCGGGTTCCCCTACAATGAGCAGTTCTTC

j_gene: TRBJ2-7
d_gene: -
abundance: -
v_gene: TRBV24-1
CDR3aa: CATSDRRTPYEQYF
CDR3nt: TGTGCCACCAGTGACCGAAGGACACCTTATGAGCAGTACTTC

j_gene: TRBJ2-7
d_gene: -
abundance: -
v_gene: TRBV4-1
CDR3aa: CASSPQGRGQPTYEQYF
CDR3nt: TGCGCCAGCAGCCCGCAGGGTCGTGGCCAACCCACCTACGAGCAGTACTTC

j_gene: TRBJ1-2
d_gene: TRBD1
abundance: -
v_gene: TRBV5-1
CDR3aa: CASSRGTAVYGYTF
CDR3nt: TGCGCCAGCAGTAGGGGGACAGCTGTCTATGGCTACACCTTC

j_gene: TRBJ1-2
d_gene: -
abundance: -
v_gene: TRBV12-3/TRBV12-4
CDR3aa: CASSPDTPGYTF
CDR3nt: TGTGCCAGCAGCCCGGACACTCCGGGCTACACCTTC

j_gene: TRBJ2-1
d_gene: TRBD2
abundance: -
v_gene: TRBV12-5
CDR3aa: CASGASGSYNEQFF
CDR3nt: TGTGCTAGTGGGGCTAGCGGCTCCTACAATGAGCAGTTCTTC

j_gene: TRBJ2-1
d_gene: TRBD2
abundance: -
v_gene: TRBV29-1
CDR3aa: CSVGASGVNEQFF
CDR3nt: TGCAGCGTTGGGGCTAGCGGGGTCAATGAGCAGTTCTTC

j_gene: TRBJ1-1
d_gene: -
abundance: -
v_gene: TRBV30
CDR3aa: CAWRGLREATEAFF
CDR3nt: TGTGCCTGGAGGGGACTAAGGGAAGCCACTGAAGCTTTCTTT

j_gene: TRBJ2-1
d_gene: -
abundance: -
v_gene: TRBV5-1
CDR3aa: CASSWRAEWDFNEQFF
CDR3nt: TGCGCCAGCAGCTGGAGAGCGGAGTGGGACTTCAATGAGCAGTTCTTC

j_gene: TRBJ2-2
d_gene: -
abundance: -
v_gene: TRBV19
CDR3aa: CASSNTGVRGNGELFF
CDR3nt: TGTGCCAGTAGTAATACAGGGGTGCGGGGAAACGGGGAGCTGTTTTTT

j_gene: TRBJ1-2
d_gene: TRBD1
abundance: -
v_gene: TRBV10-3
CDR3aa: CAIRAQQDRGVYGYTF
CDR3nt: TGTGCCATCAGGGCCCAACAGGACAGGGGAGTCTATGGCTACACCTTC

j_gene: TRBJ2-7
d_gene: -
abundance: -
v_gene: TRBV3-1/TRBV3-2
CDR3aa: CASSRQDFSYEQYF
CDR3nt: TGTGCCAGCAGCCGTCAAGATTTTAGCTACGAGCAGTACTTC

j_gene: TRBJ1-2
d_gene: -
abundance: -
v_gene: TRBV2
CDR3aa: CASSGTTEINYGYTF
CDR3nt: TGTGCCAGCAGTGGGACGACAGAGATTAACTATGGCTACACCTTC

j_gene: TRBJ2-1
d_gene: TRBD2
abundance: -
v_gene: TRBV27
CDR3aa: CASSVQRFGLADLYNEQFF
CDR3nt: TGTGCCAGCAGTGTACAACGTTTCGGACTAGCGGACTTATACAATGAGCAGTTCTTC